The clone carrying this TCR beta chain came up a few times. Antigen specificity is unknown. Unique molecular identifiers were attached to individual cDNA molecules. TCRdb processed the 5' RACE reads anew with MiXCR; each CDR3 protein has one entry. This sample has roughly 120,000 distinct CDR3 sequences, with 14% to 15% found just once. V was clipped by 0 bases and J by 5 bases, with 15 bases between them. The CDR3 runs 15 residues. Germline V gives CDR1 SGHNT, CDR2 YYREEE (reference sequence). The source of the sample is a study of early T cells in non-severe SARS-CoV-2 infection. The overall study: Sequencing of bulk RNA from unsorted whole blood was done, without chain pairing.

General study findings and limits: Private and CD4 specificities were missed by VDJdb matching, skewed to anti-spike CD8.

This chain uses TRBV5-4 with TRBJ2-7; maybe TRBD2 (6 bases). The source of this sequence is an adult who was a healthcare worker with PCR-confirmed SARS-CoV-2 infection or an uninfected control (not recorded which). The sequenced material came from whole blood. The CDR3 bases are TGTGCCAGCAGCTTGGCTGGCCAGGGAGGTAACGAGCAGTACTTC. This codes for CASSLAGQGGNEQYF.